These 14 T cell receptor beta chains were sequenced from one sample in a study of cytomegalovirus exposure and HLA in healthy donors. PCR used 60 Vbeta primers and 13 Jbeta primers. Some clones are missing from TCRdb's copy, which holds only in-frame ones; the method was immunoSEQ multiplex PCR. The profile shows 90,000 to 110,000 clones, around 72% of them singletons. What was sequenced was PBMCs. Receptors originate from a young man in good health and CMV-seronegative.

This clone was observed a few times. Different DNA sequences within this sample yield the same CDR3. The chain links TRBV2 to TRBJ1-1; D unresolved. The CDR3 length is 14 residues. The germline gives CDR1 SNHLY, CDR2 FYNNEI. V was pared by 4 bases and J by 2 bases, with 11 bases between. Written as DNA, the CDR3 is TGTGCCAGCAGTGTTCGGCAGGATAACACTGAAGCTTTCTTT. Translation: CASSVRQDNTEAFF.

V gene TRBV7-9 combines with J gene TRBJ1-5, with 8 bases fitting TRBD1. The CDR3 runs to 17 residues. Germline trimming cut 2 bases from V and 5 bases from J; bases unmatched to any gene: 11. Germline CDR1 and CDR2: SEHNR and FQNEAQ (reference sequence). CDR3 bases: TGTGCCAGCAGCTTAAGGCGAGACGGGACAGGCGATCAGCCCCAGCATTTT. It translates to CASSLRRDGTGDQPQHF. Complete variable domain (other parts from reference TRBV7-9 and TRBJ1-5): DTGVSQNPRHKITKRGQNVTFRCDPISEHNRLYWYRQTLGQGPEFLTYFQNEAQLEKSRLLSDRFSAERPKGSFSTLEIQRTEQGDSAMYLCASSLRRDGTGDQPQHFGDGTRLSIL.

This clone was counted a few times. The chain joins TRBV2 to TRBJ1-2; TRBD1 matches 9 bases. V lost 8 bases, J lost 7 bases, and 11 bases stayed unmatched. Germline loops: CDR1 SNHLY, CDR2 FYNNEI. This CDR3 contains 14 residues. The CDR3, as DNA: TGTGCCAGCTCCCCGGGACAGGGAACCCTTGGCTACACCTTC. It yields the protein CASSPGQGTLGYTF.

The gene calls are TRBV6-1 and TRBJ2-2, with D uncertain. There are 13 residues in the CDR3. Germline V gene sequence: CDR1 MNHNS, CDR2 SASEGT. V was clipped by 2 bases and J by 5 bases, with 6 bases between them. This chain's CDR3 is CASSELLTGELFF. CDR3 sequence (DNA): TGTGCCAGCAGTGAATTACTTACCGGGGAGCTGTTTTTT.

CDR3 region: CASSGTGTDTQYF. For the CDR3, the DNA is TGCGCCAGCAGTGGAACAGGGACAGATACGCAGTATTTT. The chain carries TRBV10-1 and TRBJ2-3; weak D call: TRBD1 (6 bases). Trimming cost V 4 bases and J 3 bases, with 8 bases left between them. The CDR3 covers 13 residues. The germline V gene encodes CDR1 WNHNN and CDR2 SYGVQD (reference sequence).

This clone was seen a single time. The chain carries TRBV5-1 and TRBJ2-7, with 10 positions matching TRBD1. Germline V lookup: CDR1 SGHRS, CDR2 YFSETQ. CDR3 length equals 18 residues. The V segment lost 0 bases and the J segment 1 base; nucleotides outside the gene matches: 10. CDR3 amino acids: CASSLAIGTGEYSYEQYF. In DNA form, the CDR3 reads TGCGCCAGCAGCTTGGCCATAGGGACAGGGGAATATTCCTACGAGCAGTACTTC.

The CDR3 loop is CASSLEGSGQPLEAFF. The CDR3 nucleotides read TGTGCCAGCAGCTTAGAGGGGTCAGGCCAACCTCTTGAAGCTTTCTTT. V gene TRBV7-8 combines with J gene TRBJ1-1; possibly TRBD1 for D (5 bases). Trimming stripped 1 base from V and 7 bases from J, with 19 bases between. This CDR3 is 16 amino acids long. Per the germline V gene, CDR1 is SGHVS and CDR2 is FQNEAQ. The whole variable domain, filled in from reference TRBV7-8 and TRBJ1-1, reads GAGVSQSPRYKVAKRGQDVALRCDPISGHVSLFWYQQALGQGPEFLTYFQNEAQLDKSGLPSDRFFAERPEGSVSTLKIQRTQQEDSAVYLCASSLEGSGQPLEAFFGQGTRLTVV.

The CDR3 DNA sequence: TGTGCCAGCAGTTTAGGGACAGGGTCCTACGAGCAGTACTTC. Translating it yields CASSLGTGSYEQYF. V and J are TRBV28 and TRBJ2-7; TRBD1 matches 9 bases. Trimming removed 2 bases from V and 1 base from J; junction bases left unmatched: 0. The CDR3 loop spans 14 amino acids. CDR1 and CDR2 from the germline V gene are MDHEN and SYDVKM.

This clone was picked up a small number of times. This sequence joins TRBV19 and TRBJ2-1, with D possibly being TRBD1 (6 bases). V dropped 1 base and J dropped 5 bases, with 9 bases sitting between them. Germline V CDR1 and CDR2: LNHDA, SQIVND (reference sequence). The CDR3 has 14 residues. In DNA form, the CDR3 reads TGTGCCAGTAGTATAGGGAGGACAGACAATGAGCAGTTCTTC. It translates to CASSIGRTDNEQFF.

This clone was counted a single time. V usage is TRBV5-4 and J usage is TRBJ1-4, with 11 bases matching TRBD1. J was trimmed by 2 bases and V by 2 bases; bases with no gene match: 5. CDR3 length equals 17 residues. Germline V lookup: CDR1 SGHNT, CDR2 YYREEE (reference sequence). The CDR3 loop is CASSLGTGGVTNEKLFF. In DNA form, the CDR3 reads TGTGCCAGCAGCTTAGGGACAGGGGGTGTTACTAATGAAAAACTGTTTTTT.

This chain joins TRBV2 and TRBJ2-1; D gene uncertain. V gave up 5 bases and J gave up 6 bases, with 11 bases separating them. CDR1 and CDR2 (germline): SNHLY, FYNNEI. The CDR3 length is 13 residues. CDR3 DNA sequence: TGTGCCAGCAGTCCTAATCTACCCAATGAGCAGTTCTTC. Translated: CASSPNLPNEQFF.

This chain connects TRBV27 to TRBJ2-2; 7 positions match TRBD1. The CDR3 loop spans 15 amino acids. The germline CDR1 and CDR2 sequences are MNHEY and SMNVEV (reference sequence). Unmatched junction bases numbered 5, after V lost 5 bases and J lost 2 bases. The CDR3 region is CASSPGTDNTGELFF. CDR3 in DNA: TGTGCCAGCAGTCCGGGGACAGATAACACCGGGGAGCTGTTTTTT.

The chain carries TRBV30 and TRBJ1-2; 9 bases match TRBD1. Germline V lookup: CDR1 GTSNPN, CDR2 SVGIG (reference sequence). This CDR3 has 14 amino acids. V was clipped by 3 bases and J by 5 bases; unmatched bases: 7. The CDR3 DNA is TGTGCCTGGAGGGGACAGGGCTCTTGGTATGGCTACACCTTC. Its protein product is CAWRGQGSWYGYTF.

V and J are TRBV13 and TRBJ2-3; D may be TRBD2 (7 bases). Germline V lookup: CDR1 PRHDT, CDR2 FYEKMQ (reference sequence). The CDR3 contains 16 residues. Between the trimmed V and J ends, which lost 0 bases and 4 bases, there was a span of 14 bases. The CDR3 is CASSLGWGGGSDTQYF. The CDR3, as DNA: TGTGCCAGCAGCTTAGGATGGGGAGGGGGATCAGATACGCAGTATTTT.